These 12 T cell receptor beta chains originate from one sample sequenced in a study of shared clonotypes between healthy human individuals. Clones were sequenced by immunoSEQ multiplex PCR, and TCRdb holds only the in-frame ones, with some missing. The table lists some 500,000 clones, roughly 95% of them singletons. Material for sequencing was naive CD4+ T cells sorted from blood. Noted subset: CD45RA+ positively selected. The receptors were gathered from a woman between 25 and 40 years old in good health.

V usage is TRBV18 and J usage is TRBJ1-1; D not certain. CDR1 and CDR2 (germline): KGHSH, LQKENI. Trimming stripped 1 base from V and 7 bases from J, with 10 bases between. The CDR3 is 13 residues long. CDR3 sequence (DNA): TGTGCCAGCTCACCACTCGGCGGAAATGAAGCTTTCTTT. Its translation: CASSPLGGNEAFF.

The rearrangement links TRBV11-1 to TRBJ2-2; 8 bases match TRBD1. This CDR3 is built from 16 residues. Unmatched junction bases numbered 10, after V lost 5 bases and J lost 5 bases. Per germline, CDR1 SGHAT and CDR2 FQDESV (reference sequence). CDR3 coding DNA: TGTGCCAGCAGCAGACGGGACAGGTCAGGGACCGGGGAGCTGTTTTTT. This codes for CASSRRDRSGTGELFF. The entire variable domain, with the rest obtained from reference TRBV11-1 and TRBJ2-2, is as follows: EAEVAQSPRYKITEKSQAVAFWCDPISGHATLYWYRQILGQGPELLVQFQDESVVDDSQLPKDRFSAERLKGVDSTLKIQPAELGDSAMYLCASSRRDRSGTGELFFGEGSRLTVL.

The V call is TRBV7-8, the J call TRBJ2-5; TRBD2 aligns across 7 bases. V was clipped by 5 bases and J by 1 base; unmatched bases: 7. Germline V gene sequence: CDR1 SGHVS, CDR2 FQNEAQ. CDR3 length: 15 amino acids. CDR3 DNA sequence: TGTGCCAGCAGCCCCATCCTAGCGGTCCAAGAGACCCAGTACTTC. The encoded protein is CASSPILAVQETQYF.

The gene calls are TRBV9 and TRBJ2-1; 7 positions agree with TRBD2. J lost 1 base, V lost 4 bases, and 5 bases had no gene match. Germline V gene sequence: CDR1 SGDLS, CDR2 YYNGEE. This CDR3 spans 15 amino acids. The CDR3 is CASSTLAPSYNEQFF. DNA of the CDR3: TGTGCCAGCAGCACACTAGCGCCGTCCTACAATGAGCAGTTCTTC. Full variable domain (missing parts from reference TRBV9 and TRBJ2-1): DSGVTQTPKHLITATGQRVTLRCSPRSGDLSVYWYQQSLDQGLQFLIQYYNGEERAKGNILERFSAQQFPDLHSELNLSSLELGDSALYFCASSTLAPSYNEQFFGPGTRLTVL.

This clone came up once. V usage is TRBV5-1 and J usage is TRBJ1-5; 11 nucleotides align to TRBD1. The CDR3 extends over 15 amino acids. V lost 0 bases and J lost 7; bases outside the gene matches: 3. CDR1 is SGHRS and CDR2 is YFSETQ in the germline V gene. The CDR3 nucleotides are TGCGCCAGCAGCTTGGAGGGACAGGGGGGACAGCCCCAGCATTTT. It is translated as CASSLEGQGGQPQHF.

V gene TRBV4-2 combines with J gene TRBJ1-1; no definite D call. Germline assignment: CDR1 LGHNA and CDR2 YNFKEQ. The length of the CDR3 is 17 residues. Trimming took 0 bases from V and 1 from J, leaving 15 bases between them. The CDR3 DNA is TGTGCCAGCAGCCAAGAGTTTGATGTTGTCCAGAACACTGAAGCTTTCTTT. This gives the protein CASSQEFDVVQNTEAFF.

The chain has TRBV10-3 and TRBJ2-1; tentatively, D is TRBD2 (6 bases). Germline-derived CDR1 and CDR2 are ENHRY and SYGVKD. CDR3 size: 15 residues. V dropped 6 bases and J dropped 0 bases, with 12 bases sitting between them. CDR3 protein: CAIRAEGTSYNEQFF. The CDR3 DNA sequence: TGTGCCATCAGGGCGGAGGGGACCTCCTACAATGAGCAGTTCTTC.

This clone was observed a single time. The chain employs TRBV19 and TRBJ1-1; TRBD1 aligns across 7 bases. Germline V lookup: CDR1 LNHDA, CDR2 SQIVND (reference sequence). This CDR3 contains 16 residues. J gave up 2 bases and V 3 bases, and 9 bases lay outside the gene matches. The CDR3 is CASSMEGAAPNTEAFF. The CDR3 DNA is TGTGCCAGTAGTATGGAGGGGGCCGCCCCTAACACTGAAGCTTTCTTT. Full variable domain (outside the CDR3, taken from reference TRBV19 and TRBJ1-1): DGGITQSPKYLFRKEGQNVTLSCEQNLNHDAMYWYRQDPGQGLRLIYYSQIVNDFQKGDIAEGYSVSREKKESFPLTVTSAQKNPTAFYLCASSMEGAAPNTEAFFGQGTRLTVV.

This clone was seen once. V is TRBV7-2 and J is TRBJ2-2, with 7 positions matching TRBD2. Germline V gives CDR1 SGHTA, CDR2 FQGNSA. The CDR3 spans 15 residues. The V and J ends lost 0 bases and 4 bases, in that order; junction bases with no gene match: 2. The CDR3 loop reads CASSLAGGRTGELFF. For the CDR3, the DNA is TGTGCCAGCAGCTTAGCGGGAGGGCGCACCGGGGAGCTGTTTTTT.

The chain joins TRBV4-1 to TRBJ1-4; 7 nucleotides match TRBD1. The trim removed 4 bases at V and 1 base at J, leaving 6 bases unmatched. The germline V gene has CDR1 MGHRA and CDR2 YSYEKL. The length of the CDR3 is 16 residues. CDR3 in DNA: TGCGCCAGCAGCCGTAACCCAGGGGGAACTAATGAAAAACTGTTTTTT. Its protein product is CASSRNPGGTNEKLFF.

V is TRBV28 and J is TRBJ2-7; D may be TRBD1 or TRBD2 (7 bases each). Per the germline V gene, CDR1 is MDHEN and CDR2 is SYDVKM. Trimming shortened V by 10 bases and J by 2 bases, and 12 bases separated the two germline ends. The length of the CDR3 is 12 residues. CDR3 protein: CATRGGAYEQYF. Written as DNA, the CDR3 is TGTGCCACCAGGGGGGGTGCCTACGAGCAGTACTTC.

This chain's CDR3 is CASSLAGPEGYEQFF. CDR3 DNA sequence: TGTGCCAGCAGCTTGGCCGGGCCCGAAGGGTATGAGCAGTTCTTC. The chain recombines TRBV5-4 with TRBJ2-1; D uncertain. Trimming removed 0 bases from V and 8 bases from J, with 15 bases in between. The V gene's germline CDR1 is SGHNT and CDR2 YYREEE (reference sequence). The CDR3 covers 15 residues.